Below are 9 T cell receptor beta chains sequenced from a single sample in a study of T cells in Graves' hyperthyroidism and ophthalmopathy. RNA transcripts yielded amplified TCR beta CDR3 regions. First-round RT-PCR with HTBI primers amplified the TCR CDR3 region. TCRdb fed the multiplex PCR reads into MiXCR, producing one record per CDR3 protein. This table holds 360,000 or so distinct CDR3 sequences, around 18% found once. Sample: blood. The receptors stem from a woman aged 40 to 50 with Graves' ophthalmopathy.

The chain links TRBV6-1 to TRBJ2-5; no clear D gene. V was shortened by 8 bases and J by 2 bases, with 18 bases between the two germline ends. Germline lookup yields CDR1 MNHNS and CDR2 SASEGT. This CDR3 has 15 amino acids. The CDR3 loop reads CASGLTWAKQETQYF. CDR3 nucleotides: TGTGCCAGCGGCCTGACATGGGCGAAGCAAGAGACCCAGTACTTC.

This clonotype was observed at least ten times. CDR3 coding DNA: TGCAGTGCTAGGGGGGGGAGCTCCTACGAGCAGTACTTC. Protein sequence: CSARGGSSYEQYF. The rearrangement joins TRBV20-1 to TRBJ2-7; TRBD2 aligns across 7 bases. The CDR3 has 13 amino acids. Looked up from germline, CDR1 is DFQATT and CDR2 is SNEGSKA (reference sequence). V gave up 3 bases and J gave up 0 bases; unmatched junction bases: 2.

Ten or more counts support this clonotype. The chain uses TRBV28 and TRBJ1-2; a possible D gene is TRBD1 (5 bases). V was shortened by 6 bases and J by 2 bases, with 13 bases between the two germline ends. The CDR3 has 14 residues. Looked up from germline, CDR1 is MDHEN and CDR2 is SYDVKM. CDR3 nucleotide sequence: TGTGCCAGCAGGAGGTACGGGGGGAACTATGGCTACACCTTC. Translation: CASRRYGGNYGYTF.

This clonotype was detected many times. The V gene is TRBV27, the J gene TRBJ1-5; D remains ambiguous. The germline V gene encodes CDR1 MNHEY and CDR2 SMNVEV (reference sequence). The germline V and J ends were trimmed by 8 bases and 1 base, with 12 bases remaining between them. The CDR3 sequence is 14 residues long. The DNA of the CDR3 is TGTGCCAGCGGAATACAGTACAGCAATCAGCCCCAGCATTTT. Protein product: CASGIQYSNQPQHF.

V gene TRBV11-2 combines with J gene TRBJ1-2; D possibly corresponds to TRBD1 (5 bases). The CDR3 is 14 amino acids. The germline V gene encodes CDR1 SGHAT and CDR2 FQNNGV. The V gene lost 5 bases and the J gene lost 6 bases, with 16 bases spanning the gap. CDR3 residues: CASSPSRQRNGYTF. The CDR3 DNA sequence: TGTGCCAGCAGCCCATCAAGACAGAGGAATGGCTACACCTTC.

This clonotype was seen at least ten times. The gene calls are TRBV30 and TRBJ2-2, with D possibly being TRBD2 (6 bases). CDR1 is GTSNPN, CDR2 SVGIG, per germline (reference sequence). The CDR3 is made up of 14 amino acids. Trimming took 2 bases from V and 3 from J, leaving 10 bases between them. DNA for the CDR3: TGTGCCTGGAGTCCGGGGGTTTACACCGGGGAGCTGTTTTTT. This gives the protein CAWSPGVYTGELFF.

This clonotype was counted at least ten times. The gene calls are TRBV28 and TRBJ2-7; 8 bases map to TRBD1. CDR3 size: 14 residues. The V gene end was trimmed by 3 bases and the J gene end by 0 bases; junction bases not matched to a gene: 1. Germline-derived CDR1 and CDR2 are MDHEN and SYDVKM. CDR3 protein: CASSLTGDSYEQYF. The CDR3, as DNA: TGTGCCAGCAGTTTGACAGGGGACTCCTACGAGCAGTACTTC.

This clonotype was recorded at least ten times. The chain carries TRBV5-1 and TRBJ2-7, with 8 bases lining up with TRBD1. Looked up from germline, CDR1 is SGHRS and CDR2 is YFSETQ. The CDR3 consists of 14 residues. V lost 2 bases and J lost 2; bases outside the gene matches: 3. CDR3 amino acids: CASSFTGGTYEQYF. CDR3 DNA: TGCGCCAGCAGCTTTACAGGGGGGACCTACGAGCAGTACTTC.

This clonotype was found a few times. This chain uses TRBV11-1 with TRBJ1-1; maybe TRBD1 (6 bases). The CDR3 runs to 17 residues. Germline CDR1 reads SGHAT; CDR2 reads FQDESV (reference sequence). Deletions cut 3 bases from V and 10 bases from J, with 27 bases between. CDR3 residues: CASSFLGGSPGAAVAFF. The CDR3 nucleotides read TGTGCCAGCAGCTTCCTAGGGGGGTCCCCGGGGGCGGCCGTAGCTTTCTTT.